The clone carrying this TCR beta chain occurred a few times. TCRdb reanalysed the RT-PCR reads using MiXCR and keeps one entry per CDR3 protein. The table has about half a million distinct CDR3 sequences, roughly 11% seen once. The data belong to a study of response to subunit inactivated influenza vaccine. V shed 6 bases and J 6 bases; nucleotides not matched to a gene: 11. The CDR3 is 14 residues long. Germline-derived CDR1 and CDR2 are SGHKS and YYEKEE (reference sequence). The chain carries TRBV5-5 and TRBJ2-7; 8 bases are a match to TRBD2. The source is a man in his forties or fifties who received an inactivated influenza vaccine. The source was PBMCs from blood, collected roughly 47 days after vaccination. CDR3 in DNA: TGTGCCAGCACCTACGGACTAGCTGGTGGCGAGCAGTACTTC. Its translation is CASTYGLAGGEQYF. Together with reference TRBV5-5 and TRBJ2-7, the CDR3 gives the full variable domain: DAGVTQSPTHLIKTRGQQVTLRCSPISGHKSVSWYQQVLGQGPQFIFQYYEKEERGRGNFPDRFSARQFPNYSSELNVNALLLGDSALYLCASTYGLAGGEQYFGPGTRLTVT.